Following are 31 T cell receptor beta chains from one sample sequenced in a study of beta chain features in type 1 diabetes. Reverse transcribing all isolated RNA meant expressed TCRB transcripts were sequenced. Using immunoSEQ multiplex PCR, the repertoire was profiled, and TCRdb retains in-frame clones only, with some absent. The profile covers some 410,000 clones, with roughly 14% appearing a single time and around 0.035% taken by the ten largest. Sequencing was performed on naive CD4+ T cells from blood. All receptors derive from a man aged 30 to 45 in good health.

Only a few counts were recorded for this clone. This chain connects TRBV18 to TRBJ2-4; D not resolved. Germline V gives CDR1 KGHSH, CDR2 LQKENI. The CDR3 consists of 12 residues. The V end lost 3 bases, the J end lost 8 bases, and 8 bases lay between the germline ends. This chain's CDR3 is CASSPNVDIQYF. The CDR3 DNA reads TGTGCCAGCTCACCGAATGTCGACATTCAGTACTTC.

This chain links TRBV2 with TRBJ2-1, with D perhaps TRBD2 (6 bases). V was pared by 5 bases and J by 7 bases, with 15 bases between. Germline V gene lookup returns CDR1 SNHLY and CDR2 FYNNEI. The CDR3 has 14 amino acids. DNA of the CDR3: TGTGCCAGCAGTACGAGGACCGGGGGTAATGAGCAGTTCTTC. It codes for CASSTRTGGNEQFF.

The chain recombines TRBV4-3 with TRBJ2-1, with D perhaps given as TRBD1 or TRBD2 (6 bases each). There are 16 residues in the CDR3. Germline V gives CDR1 LGHNA, CDR2 YSLEER. The V and J ends lost 0 bases and 5 bases respectively, with 14 bases between them. CDR3 amino acids: CASSQEGGTTNNEQFF. The CDR3 nucleotides are TGCGCCAGCAGCCAAGAAGGGGGGACAACCAACAATGAGCAGTTCTTC.

The V call is TRBV7-2, the J call TRBJ1-5; the D gene is possibly TRBD1 (6 bases). Looked up from germline, CDR1 is SGHTA and CDR2 is FQGNSA. This CDR3 contains 15 residues. Deletions cut 5 bases from V and 2 bases from J, with 13 bases between. The CDR3 DNA sequence: TGTGCCAGCAGCCGACAGGTGGCAGGCAATCAGCCCCAGCATTTT. The encoded protein is CASSRQVAGNQPQHF.

V is TRBV5-1 and J is TRBJ1-2; perhaps TRBD1 as D (5 bases). V lost 4 bases to trimming and J lost 7 bases, with 20 bases between them. The germline V gene encodes CDR1 SGHRS and CDR2 YFSETQ. This CDR3 contains 15 residues. The CDR3 region is CASSPVEAGRTGYTF. The CDR3 coding sequence is TGCGCCAGCAGCCCCGTAGAAGCAGGGCGGACTGGCTACACCTTC.

Many counts were recorded for this clone. The gene calls are TRBV29-1 and TRBJ2-1; D perhaps matches TRBD2 (6 bases). The germline CDR1 and CDR2 sequences are SQVTM and ANQGSEA. Trimming removed 4 bases at V and 6 bases at J, with 13 bases between. The CDR3 length is 13 residues. DNA of the CDR3: TGCAGCGTTGCCTCAACCGGGGGCAATGAGCAGTTCTTC. Translated: CSVASTGGNEQFF.

The chain couples TRBV29-1 to TRBJ1-1; no clear D gene. Per the germline V gene, CDR1 is SQVTM and CDR2 is ANQGSEA. This CDR3 contains 14 residues. Trimming took off 7 bases at V and 4 bases at J, with 19 bases between the two ends. The CDR3 coding sequence is TGCAGCGCGGGGAATCAACCGGGTAGCACTGAAGCTTTCTTT. Amino acids: CSAGNQPGSTEAFF.

This clone was seen a few times. CDR3 residues: CASSFDSGRMGDTQYF. For the CDR3, the DNA is TGTGCCAGCAGTTTCGATAGCGGGAGGATGGGAGATACGCAGTATTTT. The rearrangement uses TRBV7-2 and TRBJ2-3, with TRBD2 matching 10 bases. V gave up 6 bases and J gave up 5 bases; unmatched junction bases: 11. The CDR3 has 16 amino acids. Germline lookup yields CDR1 SGHTA and CDR2 FQGNSA.

In this sample, this clone turned up a few times. The V gene is TRBV15, the J gene TRBJ2-3; D remains unclear. The germline CDR1 and CDR2 sequences are LNHNV and YYDKDF (reference sequence). V was trimmed by 2 bases and J by 0 bases, leaving 3 bases between them. The CDR3 covers 13 residues. The CDR3 DNA reads TGTGCCACCAGCAGACGAAGCACAGATACGCAGTATTTT. It specifies CATSRRSTDTQYF.

A few counts support this clone. The CDR3 is CASRPLAGGPGEQYV. DNA for the CDR3: TGTGCCAGCAGGCCTCTAGCGGGAGGGCCAGGTGAGCAGTACGTC. The J gene is TRBJ2-7, the V gene TRBV7-2, with 12 bases identical to TRBD2. This CDR3 is 15 amino acids long. Germline V gene sequence: CDR1 SGHTA, CDR2 FQGNSA. V trimming: 6 bases; J trimming: 7 bases; junction bases outside the gene matches: 10.

This clone was detected only a few times. J is TRBJ1-1 and V is TRBV7-2; the D is unclear. Germline CDR1 SGHTA, CDR2 FQGNSA. Trimming left V 4 bases short and J 7 bases short, with 13 bases between. This CDR3 has 13 residues. The CDR3 spells CASSSPGNVEAFF. The CDR3 DNA follows: TGTGCCAGCAGCTCTCCGGGTAACGTTGAAGCTTTCTTT.

This clone has a handful of counts. The V gene is TRBV14, the J gene TRBJ1-4; no firm D call. Germline lookup yields CDR1 SGHDN and CDR2 FVKESK. V lost 4 bases, J lost 2 bases, and 8 bases lay in between. The CDR3 runs to 14 residues. The CDR3 DNA sequence: TGTGCCAGCAGCCCCGGTGGGACTAATGAAAAACTGTTTTTT. The encoded protein is CASSPGGTNEKLFF.

The CDR3 DNA sequence: TGTGCCAGCAGCCTTGGCGGAGCCAATCAGCCCCAGCATTTT. Encoded protein: CASSLGGANQPQHF. The chain joins TRBV13 to TRBJ1-5; D is unclear. The V gene lost 5 bases and the J gene lost 3 bases, with 11 bases spanning the gap. The CDR3 totals 14 residues. In germline, CDR1 is PRHDT, CDR2 FYEKMQ (reference sequence).

The gene calls are TRBV13 and TRBJ2-4; 16 nucleotides line up with TRBD2. The CDR3 has 23 amino acids. J was trimmed by 1 base and V by 5 bases; bases with no gene match: 20. Germline values: CDR1 PRHDT, CDR2 FYEKMQ (reference sequence). The CDR3 nucleotides read TGTGCCAGCAGCCCCCGATCGGGACTAGCGGGAGGGCCGAACATTGGGGCCAAAAACATTCAGTACTTC. It codes for CASSPRSGLAGGPNIGAKNIQYF.

This clone showed up many times. The chain couples TRBV29-1 to TRBJ2-3; tentative D call: TRBD2 (6 bases). Between the trimmed V and J ends, which lost 6 bases and 2 bases, there was a span of 12 bases. This CDR3 comprises 13 residues. In germline, CDR1 is SQVTM, CDR2 ANQGSEA. The CDR3 here is CSVEGGNTDTQYF. CDR3 nucleotide sequence: TGCAGCGTGGAGGGAGGCAACACAGATACGCAGTATTTT.

This chain joins TRBV9 and TRBJ2-1, with D possibly being TRBD2 (5 bases). V was clipped by 1 base and J by 10 bases, with 12 bases between them. Germline V gene lookup returns CDR1 SGDLS and CDR2 YYNGEE. This CDR3 spans 13 amino acids. CDR3 region: CASSVNPSGEQFF. The CDR3 nucleotides are TGTGCCAGCAGCGTAAATCCCTCGGGAGAGCAGTTCTTC.

In DNA form, the CDR3 reads TGTGCCAGTAGTATTTCTCCCAACTACGAGCAGTACGTC. It yields the protein CASSISPNYEQYV. The chain joins TRBV19 to TRBJ2-7; D gene ambiguous. Germline-derived CDR1 and CDR2 are LNHDA and SQIVND (reference sequence). With 3 bases removed from V and 3 bases from J, the gap between germline ends came to 9 bases. CDR3 length: 13 amino acids.

There are a few counts of this clone. The chain combines TRBV7-9 with TRBJ2-1; 7 bases match TRBD1. CDR1 is SEHNR, CDR2 FQNEAQ, per germline (reference sequence). This CDR3 is 15 amino acids long. V gave up 5 bases and J gave up 3 bases; unmatched junction bases: 7. The CDR3: CASSQDRAVYNEQFF. The CDR3 nucleotides read TGTGCCAGCAGCCAAGACAGGGCCGTCTACAATGAGCAGTTCTTC.

The chain joins TRBV7-9 to TRBJ2-7; unclear D gene. V was trimmed by 5 bases and J by 9 bases, leaving 17 bases between them. The CDR3 sequence is 13 residues long. The germline gives CDR1 SEHNR, CDR2 FQNEAQ (reference sequence). The CDR3 DNA sequence: TGTGCCAGCAGCCAAATGACCGCAGCCCTGCAGTACTTC. Its translation is CASSQMTAALQYF.

In its sample, this clone was seen a few times. The chain uses TRBV9 and TRBJ1-2; TRBD1 matches at 8 bases. This CDR3 has 15 amino acids. After removal of 4 bases from V and 0 bases from J, the junction contained 5 bases not matched to a gene. Looked up from germline, CDR1 is SGDLS and CDR2 is YYNGEE. DNA for the CDR3: TGTGCCAGCAGCTTAACAGGGGGAGCTAACTATGGCTACACCTTC. Translating gives CASSLTGGANYGYTF.

The genes are TRBV29-1 and TRBJ1-1; a possible D gene is TRBD1 (6 bases). Germline CDR1 is SQVTM and CDR2 is ANQGSEA. The CDR3 is 16 residues long. The ends were cut back, 1 base at V and 4 bases at J, with 19 bases in the middle. For the CDR3, the DNA is TGCAGCGTTGAAGGGTTGGGGCAGGGGATCGGCACTGAAGCTTTCTTT. Protein sequence: CSVEGLGQGIGTEAFF.

The chain uses TRBV5-4 and TRBJ2-1; D remains ambiguous. The CDR3 length is 16 residues. Trimming shortened V by 0 bases and J by 7 bases, and 17 bases separated the two germline ends. Germline loops: CDR1 SGHNT, CDR2 YYREEE (reference sequence). The DNA for the CDR3 is TGTGCCAGCAGCTTGGGTATCAGCTCCGAGGCTAATGAGCAGTTCTTC. Amino acids: CASSLGISSEANEQFF. The full variable domain, rest sourced from reference TRBV5-4 and TRBJ2-1, is ETGVTQSPTHLIKTRGQQVTLRCSSQSGHNTVSWYQQALGQGPQFIFQYYREEENGRGNFPPRFSGLQFPNYSSELNVNALELDDSALYLCASSLGISSEANEQFFGPGTRLTVL.

The V gene is TRBV10-1, the J gene TRBJ2-5, with 8 bases matching TRBD2. The junction had 12 bases not matched to a gene; V was cut back by 6 bases and J by 9 bases. Germline V CDR1 and CDR2: WNHNN, SYGVQD (reference sequence). The CDR3 contains 14 residues. CDR3 in DNA: TGCGCCAGCAGCGGCGGGGGGCCAAGAATTTCCCAGTACTTC. This sequence encodes CASSGGGPRISQYF.

This clone was counted a few times. The rearrangement links TRBV5-4 to TRBJ2-1; D unresolved. Trimming pared 3 bases from V and 8 bases from J, leaving 12 bases between. The germline CDR1 and CDR2 sequences are SGHNT and YYREEE (reference sequence). This CDR3 comprises 13 residues. The CDR3 is CASSSLENDEQFF. For the CDR3, the DNA is TGTGCCAGCAGCTCCCTAGAAAACGATGAGCAGTTCTTC.

The gene calls are TRBV19 and TRBJ2-5; no clear D gene. Germline assignment: CDR1 LNHDA and CDR2 SQIVND (reference sequence). V gave up 8 bases and J gave up 3 bases, with 10 bases separating them. The CDR3 has 12 residues. CDR3 loop: CASLEIEETQYF. Written as DNA, the CDR3 is TGTGCCAGTCTTGAAATAGAAGAGACCCAGTACTTC.

This clone was observed a few times. The genes are TRBV4-1 and TRBJ2-7; possibly TRBD2 for D (6 bases). V dropped 0 bases and J dropped 0 bases, with 12 bases sitting between them. This CDR3 region has 16 residues. CDR1 is MGHRA, CDR2 YSYEKL, per germline. The CDR3 nucleotides are TGCGCCAGCAGCCAAGAGTTAGGGAGGAGCTCCTACGAGCAGTACTTC. The encoded protein is CASSQELGRSSYEQYF.

V gene TRBV25-1 combines with J gene TRBJ1-2; 8 bases match TRBD1. Trimming cost V 2 bases and J 4 bases; bases outside gene matches: 6. Per germline, CDR1 MGHDK and CDR2 SYGVNS. The CDR3 runs 15 residues. The CDR3 nucleotides read TGTGCCAGCAGTGAAAAACAGGGGGTTCCCTATGGCTACACCTTC. Translated: CASSEKQGVPYGYTF.

CDR3 coding DNA: TGTGCCAGCAGCTTTGGAAACACAGATACGCAGTATTTT. Its translation is CASSFGNTDTQYF. The rearrangement links TRBV7-7 to TRBJ2-3, with D unclear. Trimming took 3 bases from V and 2 from J, leaving 6 bases between them. Germline CDR1 reads SSHAT; CDR2 reads FNYEAQ (reference sequence). This CDR3 has 13 residues.

The rearrangement links TRBV7-8 to TRBJ1-2; perhaps TRBD1 as D (6 bases). The CDR3 contains 19 residues. Germline V gene data show CDR1 as SGHVS and CDR2 as FQNEAQ. Trimming removed 5 bases from V and 3 bases from J, with 28 bases in between. CDR3 DNA: TGTGCCAGCAGCAACGACCCCTGGACAGTCACCGGCAAGGACTATGGCTACACCTTC. The encoded protein is CASSNDPWTVTGKDYGYTF. The full variable domain, with the rest looked up from reference TRBV7-8 and TRBJ1-2, is GAGVSQSPRYKVAKRGQDVALRCDPISGHVSLFWYQQALGQGPEFLTYFQNEAQLDKSGLPSDRFFAERPEGSVSTLKIQRTQQEDSAVYLCASSNDPWTVTGKDYGYTFGSGTRLTVV.

This clone has just a few counts. The CDR3 DNA follows: TGCAGCGTTGAGGGAGGGGGTGAGGAGACCCAGTACTTC. Its translation: CSVEGGGEETQYF. This rearrangement joins TRBV29-1 to TRBJ2-5, with D possibly matching TRBD2 (7 bases). Germline CDR1 SQVTM, CDR2 ANQGSEA. The CDR3 consists of 13 residues. V was clipped by 3 bases and J by 5 bases, with 13 bases between them.

The chain is built from TRBV11-2 and TRBJ2-3; 9 nucleotides align to TRBD2. The germline V gene encodes CDR1 SGHAT and CDR2 FQNNGV. This CDR3 comprises 16 residues. V was pared by 5 bases and J by 1 base, with 7 bases of the junction left unmatched. CDR3 sequence reads: CASSPRRGGGTDTQYF. The CDR3 nucleotides read TGTGCCAGCAGCCCCCGGCGGGGGGGAGGCACAGATACGCAGTATTTT.